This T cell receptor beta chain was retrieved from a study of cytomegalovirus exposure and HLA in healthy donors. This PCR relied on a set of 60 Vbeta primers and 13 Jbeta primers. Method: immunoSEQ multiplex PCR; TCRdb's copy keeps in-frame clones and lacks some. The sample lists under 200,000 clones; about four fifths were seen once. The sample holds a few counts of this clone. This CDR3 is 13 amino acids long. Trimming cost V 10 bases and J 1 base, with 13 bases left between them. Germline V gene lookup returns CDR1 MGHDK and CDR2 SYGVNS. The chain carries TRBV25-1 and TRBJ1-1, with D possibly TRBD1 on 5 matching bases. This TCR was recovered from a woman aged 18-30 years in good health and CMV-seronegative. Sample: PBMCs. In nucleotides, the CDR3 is TGTGCCACCCAAAGGGGTCCGAACACTGAAGCTTTCTTT. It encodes CATQRGPNTEAFF.